What follows are 21 T cell receptor beta chains derived from one specimen sequenced in a study of blood T cells in healthy people across ages. It was with a sample-barcoded 5' primer and a J-beta primer mix that a second PCR of roughly 7 to 12 cycles was run. Each CDR3 protein gets one entry after TCRdb re-called the 5' RACE reads with MiXCR. Here the sample spans some 930,000 distinct CDR3 sequences, almost 30% being singletons. The same sample was also used in a study of T cells of mothers and their children.

Sequenced sample: blood. These receptors were collected from a woman aged 40 to 50 in good health.

This clonotype showed up just a few times. The V call is TRBV10-3, the J call TRBJ1-6; the match to TRBD1 covers 8 bases. This CDR3 region has 15 residues. V trimming: 0 bases; J trimming: 7 bases; junction bases outside the gene matches: 2. Germline V lookup: CDR1 ENHRY, CDR2 SYGVKD. The CDR3 sequence: CAISESGQANSPLHF. CDR3 nucleotide sequence: TGTGCCATCAGTGAGTCGGGACAGGCCAATTCACCCCTCCACTTT.

This clonotype was observed a few times. The rearrangement links TRBV4-1 to TRBJ2-5; 8 nucleotides agree with TRBD2. Per germline, CDR1 MGHRA and CDR2 YSYEKL. The CDR3 has 18 amino acids. J lost 1 base, V lost 2 bases, and 12 bases had no gene match. This CDR3 reads CASSQYDQRGLGQETQYF. As DNA, the CDR3 is TGCGCCAGCAGCCAATACGATCAGCGGGGGTTGGGCCAAGAGACCCAGTACTTC.

This clonotype was detected ten times or more. CDR3 DNA sequence: TGCGCCAGCAGCTTGATTCCTAGCGGTGAGACCCAGTACTTC. Its protein product is CASSLIPSGETQYF. The chain joins TRBV5-1 to TRBJ2-5; TRBD2 matches at 7 bases. This CDR3 has 14 amino acids. CDR1 is SGHRS and CDR2 is YFSETQ in the germline V gene. Trimming took 1 base from V and 5 from J; bases not matched to a gene: 5.

Here the CDR3 reads CASSYTDKETQYF. CDR3 DNA sequence: TGTGCCAGCAGTTATACTGACAAAGAGACCCAGTACTTC. The chain carries TRBV6-5 and TRBJ2-5; no definite D call. Between the trimmed V and J ends, which lost 3 bases and 3 bases, there was a span of 8 bases. Germline CDR1 and CDR2: MNHEY and SVGAGI. The CDR3 has 13 amino acids.

The V and J genes are TRBV9 and TRBJ1-2; TRBD1 matches at 7 bases. CDR3 length: 14 amino acids. Germline CDR1 and CDR2: SGDLS and YYNGEE. With V trimmed by 3 bases and J by 2 bases, 4 bases remained unmatched. CDR3 sequence (DNA): TGTGCCAGCAGCGGACAGACAGGGAACTATGGCTACACCTTC. It specifies CASSGQTGNYGYTF.

Ten or more counts support this clonotype. The rearrangement joins TRBV7-9 to TRBJ2-7, with 8 bases fitting TRBD2. V trimming: 6 bases; J trimming: 2 bases; junction bases outside the gene matches: 12. The CDR3 runs to 16 residues. Germline V CDR1 and CDR2: SEHNR, FQNEAQ (reference sequence). CDR3 residues: CASSRAGGGITYEQYF. CDR3 nucleotide sequence: TGTGCCAGCAGTCGCGCTGGCGGGGGGATAACCTACGAGCAGTACTTC.

This chain connects TRBV29-1 to TRBJ1-6; perhaps TRBD1 as D (6 bases). The V gene's germline CDR1 is SQVTM and CDR2 ANQGSEA. This CDR3 comprises 13 residues. The germline V and J ends were trimmed by 6 bases and 9 bases, with 15 bases remaining between them. CDR3 nucleotides: TGCAGCGTCACCGACGGGGGCGGTTCACCCCTCCACTTT. It yields the protein CSVTDGGGSPLHF.

The chain combines TRBV5-1 with TRBJ2-1; D not certain. The V end was cut by 7 bases, the J end by 1 base, with 12 bases between. The CDR3 consists of 14 residues. Germline values: CDR1 SGHRS, CDR2 YFSETQ. The CDR3: CASSPAGSYNEQFF. In nucleotides, the CDR3 is TGCGCCAGCTCCCCGGCCGGGTCCTACAATGAGCAGTTCTTC.

This clonotype has more than one count but fewer than ten. A much larger clone sits a single nucleotide away, making a read error possible. This CDR3 reads CAISDSQGLAGELHNEQYF. CDR3 DNA sequence: TGTGCCATCAGTGACTCCCAGGGACTAGCGGGGGAGCTTCACAACGAGCAGTACTTC. J is TRBJ2-7 and V is TRBV10-3, with 14 bases that match TRBD2. CDR3 length: 19 residues. Germline V gives CDR1 ENHRY, CDR2 SYGVKD. Trimming took 3 bases from V and 5 from J; bases not matched to a gene: 15.

This clonotype was observed a single time. A much larger clone lies one base from this, so it may be a read error. V gene TRBV18 combines with J gene TRBJ2-5; possible D gene TRBD1, 6 bases. From germline, CDR1 is KGHSH and CDR2 LQKENI. The CDR3 contains 14 residues. CDR3 loop: CASSPTGRMETKYF. As DNA, the CDR3 is TGTGCCAGCTCACCGACAGGAAGGATGGAGACCAAGTACTTC.

This clonotype occurred a few times. The rearrangement links TRBV20-1 to TRBJ2-1; possibly TRBD1 or TRBD2 for D (6 bases each). Between the trimmed V and J ends, which lost 3 bases and 1 base, there was a span of 10 bases. In germline, CDR1 is DFQATT, CDR2 SNEGSKA (reference sequence). The CDR3 has 14 residues. CDR3 DNA: TGCAGTGCTAGGGGGGGCCTATCCTACAATGAGCAGTTCTTC. Its protein product is CSARGGLSYNEQFF.

The V and J genes are TRBV28 and TRBJ2-5; D not certain. The CDR3 consists of 13 residues. V was clipped by 4 bases and J by 5 bases, with 11 bases between them. CDR1 is MDHEN and CDR2 is SYDVKM in the germline V gene. DNA of the CDR3: TGTGCCAGCAGTTCCGCCATTGGGGAGACCCAGTACTTC. Residues: CASSSAIGETQYF.

V and J are TRBV4-1 and TRBJ2-7; D uncertain. Trimming removed 0 bases at V and 4 bases at J, with 7 bases between. The CDR3 runs 13 residues. Germline V gives CDR1 MGHRA, CDR2 YSYEKL. CDR3 in amino acids: CASSQEVGYEQYF. Here the CDR3 DNA reads TGCGCCAGCAGCCAAGAAGTTGGGTACGAGCAGTACTTC.

This clonotype was seen a handful of times. The rearrangement links TRBV10-3 to TRBJ2-7; TRBD1 agrees at 9 bases. V shed 4 bases, J shed 5 bases, and the junction held 9 bases outside the gene matches. The CDR3 has 15 amino acids. CDR1 ENHRY and CDR2 SYGVKD come from the germline V gene. As DNA, the CDR3 is TGTGCCATCAGTGGGGGGACAGGGTGGAGCGACGAGCAGTACTTC. Protein sequence: CAISGGTGWSDEQYF.

This chain joins TRBV24-1 and TRBJ2-1; the D gene is possibly TRBD1 (5 bases). V lost 4 bases to trimming and J lost 7 bases, with 13 bases between them. Per germline, CDR1 KGHDR and CDR2 SFDVKD. The CDR3 is 14 amino acids. The CDR3 sequence is CATSDPTTGNEQFF. As DNA, the CDR3 is TGTGCCACCAGTGACCCAACCACAGGTAATGAGCAGTTCTTC.

This chain connects TRBV2 to TRBJ1-4; 9 bases are shared with TRBD1. Germline V gene data show CDR1 as SNHLY and CDR2 as FYNNEI. The CDR3 contains 15 residues. V gave up 5 bases and J gave up 5 bases; unmatched junction bases: 6. The CDR3 loop reads CASSRQGVQNEKLFF. The CDR3 nucleotides are TGTGCCAGCAGTCGACAGGGGGTGCAAAATGAAAAACTGTTTTTT.

With regard to this clonotype: A junction end diverges from the germline sequence, so it may reflect a read error. The genes are TRBV20-1 and TRBJ2-7; TRBD2 is a possible D gene (7 bases). The CDR3 has 14 residues. Germline assignment: CDR1 DFQATT and CDR2 SNEGSKA (reference sequence). The CDR3 coding sequence is TGCAATGCTAGTCAAAGAGGGGGGGCCTACGAGCAGTACTTC. It translates to CNASQRGGAYEQYF.

This clonotype was observed at least ten times. V gene TRBV29-1 combines with J gene TRBJ2-7, with a possible D match to TRBD1 (5 bases). The V and J ends lost 6 bases and 6 bases respectively, with 15 bases between them. The CDR3 totals 12 residues. From germline, CDR1 is SQVTM and CDR2 ANQGSEA. CDR3 region: CSVQFVGAEQYF. CDR3 sequence (DNA): TGCAGCGTCCAGTTTGTAGGGGCCGAGCAGTACTTC.

This clonotype showed up many times. The chain uses TRBV7-2 and TRBJ1-2; the D gene is possibly TRBD1 (5 bases). Trimming shortened V by 5 bases and J by 4 bases, and 14 bases separated the two germline ends. This CDR3 is built from 14 residues. CDR1 is SGHTA, CDR2 FQGNSA, per germline. The CDR3 region is CASSRRDRSYGYTF. The CDR3 DNA reads as TGTGCCAGCAGCCGACGCGACAGATCCTATGGCTACACCTTC.

This clonotype was found a few times. This rearrangement joins TRBV5-8 to TRBJ1-4, with a weak D call TRBD1 (6 bases). Per germline, CDR1 SGHTS and CDR2 YDEGEE. CDR3 length equals 16 residues. The V end was cut by 4 bases, the J end by 8 bases, with 21 bases between. The DNA for the CDR3 is TGTGCCAGCAGCGGGACAATACAGGTTCTGCGGGAAAAACTGTTTTTT. It yields the protein CASSGTIQVLREKLFF.

This clonotype was counted ten times or more. The chain recombines TRBV5-1 with TRBJ2-3, with D tentatively TRBD1 (6 bases). The length of the CDR3 is 13 residues. V lost 4 bases to trimming and J lost 5 bases, with 11 bases between them. The germline V gene has CDR1 SGHRS and CDR2 YFSETQ. CDR3 DNA: TGCGCCAGCAGCGACCACAGGGAAGATACGCAGTATTTT. It specifies CASSDHREDTQYF.